The present T cell receptor (beta chain) was sequenced within a study of CXCR3-negative and CXCR3-positive naive CD8 T cells. The study, taken as a whole, reports: Memory CD8+ cells showed much lower diversity, while both naive subsets displayed comparably high diversity. CXCR3-positive naive cells had more hydrophobic TRB CDR3s than CXCR3-negative naive cells.

The CDR3 sequence is 12 residues long. The germline V gene has CDR1 MDHEN and CDR2 SYDVKM. Libraries were UMI-labeled 5' RACE TRB cDNA. TCRdb reprocessed the 5' RACE reads, with one entry per CDR3 protein and no DNA. This listing includes fewer than 95,000 distinct CDR3 sequences. Researchers sorted approximately 290,000 cells of each CD8+ T cell subset in triplicate. Turning to this clonotype: Its target is not known.

The rearrangement joins TRBV28 to TRBJ1-2; TCRdb names TRBD1, which stays unverified in the absence of DNA. Sequencing used naive CXCR3- CD8+ T cells from blood. Subset of the sample: CD45RO-CCR7+CD27+CD95- naive CD8+ T cells lacking CXCR3 (TNR3-). This TCR derives from a human donor in good health. Some clones in this sample may be carry-over from other donors' samples. CDR3 sequence reads: CGGYKSGYGYTF.